This T cell receptor beta chain was retrieved from a study of control samples from healthy donors and cancer patients. From germline, CDR1 is SNHLY and CDR2 FYNNEI. V trimming: 6 bases; J trimming: 5 bases; junction bases outside the gene matches: 12. This CDR3 is 15 amino acids long. Data came from immunoSEQ multiplex PCR; TCRdb stores just in-frame clones and leaves some out. This repertoire shows some 170,000 clones, 90% to 95% found once; its top ten account for around 15%. This receptor was obtained from a man aged 60-69 years with colorectal cancer. J is TRBJ2-5 and V is TRBV2; 7 nucleotides agree with TRBD1. The source material was PBMCs. This CDR3 is CASRTGKGLGETQYF. The CDR3 nucleotides are TGTGCCAGCAGGACAGGGAAAGGGTTAGGGGAGACCCAGTACTTC. The entire variable domain, with the rest obtained from reference TRBV2 and TRBJ2-5, is as follows: EPEVTQTPSHQVTQMGQEVILRCVPISNHLYFYWYRQILGQKVEFLVSFYNNEISEKSEIFDDQFSVERPDGSNFTLKIRSTKLEDSAMYFCASRTGKGLGETQYFGPGTRLLVL.